This T cell receptor (beta chain) was retrieved from a study of follicular helper T cells after annual influenza vaccination. This CDR3 spans 15 amino acids. V dropped 2 bases and J dropped 4; count of bases not matched to a gene: 8. Germline CDR1 reads SGHNT; CDR2 reads YYREEE (reference sequence). Sequencing was performed with immunoSEQ multiplex PCR; in TCRdb, only in-frame clones are kept and a portion is missing. This sample has roughly 4,600 clones, with over 75% found just once. Time point of the sample: 2015-2016 season, pre-vaccination. Vaccine contraindications, substance abuse, HIV/AIDS, active malignancy and active illness excluded donors. ICOS+CD38+ and ICOS-CD38- fractions were sorted from non-naive CD4+CXCR5+PD-1+ cells. Only a few counts were recorded for this clone.

The clonotype was recovered from an adult who received the influenza vaccine. This material consisted of CXCR5+ CD38- circulating T follicular helper cells from blood, taken on the day of influenza vaccination. Subset noted: circulating Tfh, non-naive CD4+CXCR5+PD-1+ (ICOS+CD38+ or ICOS-CD38-). The rearrangement links TRBV5-4 to TRBJ2-7; 8 nucleotides match TRBD1. In DNA, the CDR3 is TGTGCCAGCAGCTTTCCCGGGACAGGCGTATACGAGCAGTACTTC. It encodes CASSFPGTGVYEQYF.